The rows below give T cell receptor beta chains drawn from one sample of a study of cytomegalovirus exposure and HLA in healthy donors. Only in-frame clones appear in the TCRdb table, and some are missing; sequencing was by immunoSEQ multiplex PCR. Recorded here are about 25,000 clones; the top ten clones represent roughly 15%. Material: PBMCs. These receptors came from a male donor in good health and CMV-seropositive. Each CDR3 is given with its conserved first and last residue. Each record gives: D gene, J gene, CDR3 length, V gene, CDR3 DNA, CDR3 protein. The D gene is left open where the match is weak.

D: NA
J: TRBJ2-4
length: 15
V: TRBV27
DNA: TGTGCCAGCAGTGGACAGTGGAACTCCAAAAACATTCAGTACTTC
CDR3: CASSGQWNSKNIQYF

D: NA
J: TRBJ2-4
length: 15
V: TRBV4-3
DNA: TGCGCCAGCAGCCAAGATGGAGGGACCAAAAACATTCAGTACTTC
CDR3: CASSQDGGTKNIQYF

D: TRBD1
J: TRBJ2-3
length: 18
V: TRBV5-4
DNA: TGTGCCAGCAGCTCCCAGTTGGCCGGGACAGGGGGCACAGATACGCAGTATTTT
CDR3: CASSSQLAGTGGTDTQYF

D: NA
J: TRBJ2-2
length: 16
V: TRBV30
DNA: TGTGCCTGGAATTCTGGGGCAGGGAGGTTAGGCGGGGAGCTGTTTTTT
CDR3: CAWNSGAGRLGGELFF

D: NA
J: TRBJ1-3
length: 12
V: TRBV30
DNA: TGTGCAGCGGAATGGGCTGGAAACACCATATATTTT
CDR3: CAAEWAGNTIYF

D: NA
J: TRBJ1-1
length: 14
V: TRBV2
DNA: TGTGCCAGCAGTGACAGGACAGCGAACACTGAAGCTTTCTTT
CDR3: CASSDRTANTEAFF

D: NA
J: TRBJ2-7
length: 12
V: TRBV7-2
DNA: TGTGCCAGCAGCCCTCCCCGTGGACAGCTAATCTTC
CDR3: CASSPPRGQLIF

D: NA
J: TRBJ2-1
length: 15
V: TRBV5-1
DNA: TGCGCCAGCAGCAGAGGAGGGACAGACCATAATGAGCAGTTCTTC
CDR3: CASSRGGTDHNEQFF

D: NA
J: TRBJ2-3
length: 13
V: TRBV18
DNA: TGTGCCAGCTCACCAGAACGGGGAAATACGCAGTATTTT
CDR3: CASSPERGNTQYF

D: TRBD1
J: TRBJ2-7
length: 14
V: TRBV29-1
DNA: TGCAGCATTATAATACAGGGGGACTCCTACGAGCAGTACTTC
CDR3: CSIIIQGDSYEQYF

D: NA
J: TRBJ2-7
length: 14
V: TRBV28
DNA: TGTGCCAGCAGTTTGTATGAGATAGAGGCTTCGCAGTACTTC
CDR3: CASSLYEIEASQYF

D: TRBD1
J: TRBJ2-7
length: 16
V: TRBV28
DNA: TGTGCCAGCAGTTACCAAACCGGGACAGGGGGTGAACCGCGAAACTTC
CDR3: CASSYQTGTGGEPRNF

D: NA
J: TRBJ2-1
length: 16
V: TRBV5-1
DNA: TGCGCCAGCAGCTTGGGCGGGGGCTTTACTAACAATGAGCAGTTCTTC
CDR3: CASSLGGGFTNNEQFF

D: NA
J: TRBJ1-2
length: 14
V: TRBV19
DNA: TGTGCCAGTAGTATAGGACAAACTTACTATGGCTACACCTTC
CDR3: CASSIGQTYYGYTF

D: NA
J: TRBJ1-2
length: 16
V: TRBV7-8
DNA: TGTGCCAGCAGCTTAGCGCTGGCAGGGAACTACTATGGCTACACCTTC
CDR3: CASSLALAGNYYGYTF

D: NA
J: TRBJ2-3
length: 15
V: TRBV5-1
DNA: TGCGCCAGCAGCTTGGAGGACACGGACACAGATACGCAGTATTTT
CDR3: CASSLEDTDTDTQYF

D: TRBD1
J: TRBJ1-1
length: 12
V: TRBV29-1
DNA: TGCAGCGAAGGACAGGGGGGGACTGAAGCTTTCTTT
CDR3: CSEGQGGTEAFF

D: NA
J: TRBJ2-7
length: 15
V: TRBV7-7
DNA: TGTGCTAGCAGCTTAGGCCAGGGCCCCTCCTACGAGCAGTACTTC
CDR3: CASSLGQGPSYEQYF

D: TRBD2
J: TRBJ2-1
length: 15
V: TRBV18
DNA: TGTGCCAGCTCACCAAGCTGGACTAGTTCAAATGAGCAGTTCTTC
CDR3: CASSPSWTSSNEQFF

D: NA
J: TRBJ1-6
length: 15
V: TRBV5-1
DNA: TGCGCCAGCAGCTTGACCGGGAGCGAGGGTTCACCCCTCCACTTT
CDR3: CASSLTGSEGSPLHF

D: NA
J: TRBJ2-7
length: 11
V: TRBV7-6
DNA: TGTGCCAGAAGCTCCCGCTACGAGCAGTACTTC
CDR3: CARSSRYEQYF

D: TRBD1
J: TRBJ1-1
length: 11
V: TRBV20-1
DNA: TGCAGTGCCCCGGGACAGCCGGGAGCTTTCTTT
CDR3: CSAPGQPGAFF

D: NA
J: TRBJ2-3
length: 16
V: TRBV29-1
DNA: TGCAGCGTTGAAGAGTGGGACTCCCTTAGCACAGATACGCAGTATTTT
CDR3: CSVEEWDSLSTDTQYF

D: NA
J: TRBJ1-2
length: 15
V: TRBV5-1
DNA: TGCGCCAGCAGCTTGGCGGCAGGGGTAGGCTATGGCTACACCTTC
CDR3: CASSLAAGVGYGYTF

D: NA
J: TRBJ1-1
length: 14
V: TRBV5-4
DNA: TGTGCCAGCAGCTTGGGGGGAGAGAACACTGAAGCTTTCTTT
CDR3: CASSLGGENTEAFF

D: TRBD1
J: TRBJ1-6
length: 14
V: TRBV9
DNA: TGTGCCAGCAGCGATGGACAGGGTGACGTACCCCTCCACTTT
CDR3: CASSDGQGDVPLHF

D: NA
J: TRBJ1-2
length: 13
V: TRBV29-1
DNA: TGCAGCGTTCGGGACATCACTAACTATGGCTACACCTTC
CDR3: CSVRDITNYGYTF

D: TRBD1
J: TRBJ1-2
length: 15
V: TRBV7-3
DNA: TGTGCCAGCAGCTCTGCGGAGACAGGGACTGATGGCTACACCTTC
CDR3: CASSSAETGTDGYTF

D: TRBD1
J: TRBJ2-5
length: 16
V: TRBV28
DNA: TGTGCCAGCAGTTTGACAGGGGGGATTCACCAAGAGACCCAGTACTTC
CDR3: CASSLTGGIHQETQYF

D: TRBD1
J: TRBJ1-2
length: 16
V: TRBV15
DNA: TGTGCCACCAGCAGCCTGGGACAGATAACCTACTATGGCTACACCTTC
CDR3: CATSSLGQITYYGYTF

D: NA
J: TRBJ1-4
length: 16
V: TRBV4-1
DNA: TGCGCCAGCAGCCCTTCGGGGGAGGGGACTAATGAAAAACTGTTTTTT
CDR3: CASSPSGEGTNEKLFF

D: NA
J: TRBJ2-1
length: 16
V: TRBV9
DNA: TGTGCCAGCAGCGTAGAAGCGGACTTCTCCTACAATGAGCAGTTCTTC
CDR3: CASSVEADFSYNEQFF

D: NA
J: TRBJ2-7
length: 14
V: TRBV5-1
DNA: TGCGCCAGCAGCTTGATGGGCAGGGATCACGAGCAGTACTTC
CDR3: CASSLMGRDHEQYF

D: TRBD1
J: TRBJ2-5
length: 15
V: TRBV30
DNA: TGTGCCTGGAGTGTCCGGGACAGGGGGCGAGAGACCCAGTACTTC
CDR3: CAWSVRDRGRETQYF

D: NA
J: TRBJ1-2
length: 14
V: TRBV9
DNA: TGTGCCAGCAGCCCAGCGGACAGAAACTATGGCTACACCTTC
CDR3: CASSPADRNYGYTF

D: NA
J: TRBJ2-7
length: 13
V: TRBV4-1
DNA: TGCGCCAGCAGCCAAGCGACTAACTACGAGCAGTACTTC
CDR3: CASSQATNYEQYF

D: NA
J: TRBJ1-1
length: 14
V: TRBV5-1
DNA: TGCGCCAGCAGCTTGGGCTCAGATAACACTGAAGCTTTCTTT
CDR3: CASSLGSDNTEAFF